Listed here are 4 T cell receptor beta chains from one sample, sequenced in a study of CD8+ T cells in alopecia areata. cDNA serving as the sequencing template came from extracted, reverse transcribed RNA. Clones were read by immunoSEQ multiplex PCR, and TCRdb kept only the in-frame ones, dropping some. The sample carries 100,000 to 150,000 clones, roughly 50% recorded once. Sequenced input: NKG2D-low CD8+ T cells sorted from blood. The receptors originated from a human donor with alopecia areata.

In regard to this clone: Other DNA sequences in this specimen translate into the identical CDR3. V gene TRBV29-1 combines with J gene TRBJ1-1; D is unclear. The CDR3 runs to 11 residues. CDR1 is SQVTM, CDR2 ANQGSEA, per germline. The V gene lost 6 bases and the J gene lost 0 bases, with 5 bases spanning the gap. CDR3 residues: CSVALNTEAFF. In DNA form, the CDR3 reads TGCAGCGTGGCATTGAACACTGAAGCTTTCTTT.

This clone turned up a few times. The V and J genes are TRBV28 and TRBJ1-5; 7 nucleotides match TRBD1. The germline CDR1 and CDR2 sequences are MDHEN and SYDVKM. This CDR3 is 10 amino acids long. With 4 bases clipped from V and 15 bases from J, the junction kept 3 bases outside the gene matches. The CDR3 sequence: CASSSTGWHF. The CDR3 region has the DNA TGTGCCAGCAGTTCGACAGGGTGGCATTTT.

This clone was observed a single time. This chain joins TRBV5-4 and TRBJ2-7; 11 positions match TRBD2. This CDR3 is 14 amino acids long. Germline CDR1 reads SGHNT; CDR2 reads YYREEE (reference sequence). With V trimmed by 5 bases and J by 3 bases, 4 bases remained unmatched. CDR3 in DNA: TGTGCCAGCAGGACTAGCGGGACGAACTACGAGCAGTACTTC. Translated, it gives CASRTSGTNYEQYF. Together with reference TRBV5-4 and TRBJ2-7, the CDR3 gives the full variable domain: ETGVTQSPTHLIKTRGQQVTLRCSSQSGHNTVSWYQQALGQGPQFIFQYYREEENGRGNFPPRFSGLQFPNYSSELNVNALELDDSALYLCASRTSGTNYEQYFGPGTRLTVT.

The V and J genes are TRBV7-9 and TRBJ2-7; either TRBD1 or TRBD2 may supply D (5 bases each). The germline gives CDR1 SEHNR, CDR2 FQNEAQ (reference sequence). The V and J ends lost 0 bases and 2 bases respectively, with 11 bases between them. The CDR3 covers 15 residues. This CDR3 reads CASSLARDQPYEQYF. CDR3 nucleotide sequence: TGTGCCAGCAGCTTAGCCAGGGACCAACCCTACGAGCAGTACTTC.